The next 9 T cell receptor beta chains were all read from a single sample in a study of tumor-infiltrating lymphocytes in primary liver carcinoma. Production of TCR beta cDNA used around 0.45 ug total RNA together with a constant-region primer. It was through three nested multiplex PCR rounds of slightly modified ARM-PCR that TCR beta libraries arose. A C-beta reverse primer and TRBV1-TRBV30 forward primers served in each of the first two PCR rounds, at 10 cycles apiece. TCRdb independently ran MiXCR on the multiplex PCR reads; one entry per CDR3 protein. The sample gives fewer than 250,000 distinct CDR3 sequences, just under 85% of which show up once; around 18% is in the top ten. From unsorted bulk tissue weighing roughly 17-31 mg, DNA and RNA were co-extracted. Sequenced input: tumor tissue from primary liver carcinoma. The receptors here all came from a man aged 35-49 years with primary liver carcinoma and hepatitis B virus infection.

Notes on this clonotype: A read error may be the cause here, since a much bigger clone is one base away. This sequence joins TRBV24-1 and TRBJ2-1; no firm D call. The CDR3 is made up of 15 amino acids. Germline assignment: CDR1 KGHDR and CDR2 SFDVKD. Trimming left V 6 bases short and J 5 bases short, with 16 bases between. The CDR3 region has the DNA TGTGCCACCAGTTGGAGCGCGAGTTTAAACAATGAGCAGTTCTTC. As protein: CATSWSASLNNEQFF.

For this clonotype: This CDR3 is missing its conserved last phenylalanine or tryptophan, likely due to a read error. The DNA is omitted, as the CDR3 cannot be located on it reliably, and the CDR3 follows TCRdb's listing. The chain recombines TRBV11-1 with TRBJ1-6; the D call TRBD1 from the table was never checked on the DNA. Germline V gene sequence: CDR1 SGHAT, CDR2 FQDESV (reference sequence). Counting both end residues, the CDR3 totals 13 amino acids. CDR3: CASSRTLISPLLS.

Concerning this clonotype itself: Since no conserved phenylalanine or tryptophan closes the CDR3, a read error is the likely cause. The genes are TRBV5-4 and TRBJ2-7; D is undetermined. The CDR3 extends over 14 amino acids. Per the germline V gene, CDR1 is SGHNT and CDR2 is YYREEE (reference sequence). Trimming took off 9 bases at V and 6 bases at J, with 22 bases between the two ends. The CDR3 protein is CAIIPDLSSSEQYL. The DNA of the CDR3 is TGTGCCATCATCCCCGACCTCTCATCCAGCGAGCAGTACTTG.

V and J are TRBV7-2 and TRBJ2-3, with TRBD1 matching 7 bases. Losses at the gene ends were 2 bases for V and 1 base for J; bases not matched to a gene: 6. The CDR3 has 16 residues. CDR1 is SGHTA, CDR2 FQGNSA, per germline. The chain's CDR3 is CASSLFGQAGTDTQYF. DNA for the CDR3: TGTGCCAGCAGCTTATTCGGACAGGCCGGCACAGATACGCAGTATTTT.

In regard to this clonotype: A junction end diverges from the germline sequence, so it may reflect a read error. The chain uses TRBV6-6 and TRBJ1-5; 7 bases match TRBD1. CDR3 length equals 15 residues. CDR1 is MNHNY and CDR2 is SVGAGI in the germline V gene (reference sequence). This CDR3 is CTSSLSPAGGQPQHF. In DNA, the CDR3 is TGTACCAGCAGTCTAAGTCCGGCAGGGGGACAGCCCCAGCATTTT.

On this clonotype: A junction end diverges from the germline sequence, so it may reflect a read error. The chain combines TRBV6-1 with TRBJ2-6; D tentatively fits TRBD1 or TRBD2 (5 bases each). The germline V gene encodes CDR1 MNHNS and CDR2 SASEGT. The CDR3 has 16 residues. The CDR3 DNA follows: TGTGCCATCCCGACTATCGGGAACTCTGGGGCCAATGTCCTGACTTTC. The encoded protein is CAIPTIGNSGANVLTF.

The chain recombines TRBV29-1 with TRBJ2-3; D is uncertain. TRBJ1-5 matches the DNA end more closely, so the J call is doubtful. The CDR3 length is 12 residues. CDR1 SQVTM and CDR2 ANQGSEA come from the germline V gene. CDR3 bases: TGCAGCTCCGGCGCTAGCATAGATACGCAGCATTTT. Amino acids: CSSGASIDTQHF.

Comments on this clonotype: A much larger clone lies a single base off, so this may be a read error. The V gene is TRBV5-1, the J gene TRBJ1-4; no reliable D call. Germline loops: CDR1 SGHRS, CDR2 YFSETQ. The CDR3 extends over 16 amino acids. V dropped 4 bases and J dropped 0 bases, with 13 bases sitting between them. The CDR3 region has the DNA TGCGCCAGCAGCGAAGGAGAACATGCAACTAATGAAAAACTGTTTTTT. It encodes CASSEGEHATNEKLFF.

For this clonotype: Given the absence of the conserved phenylalanine or tryptophan at the CDR3 end, a read error is likely. The DNA is left out, because the CDR3 cannot be placed on it with certainty; the CDR3 is given as TCRdb lists it. This chain uses TRBV5-6 with TRBJ2-3. The CDR3 region is 14 residues in length, termini included. Looked up from germline, CDR1 is SGHDT and CDR2 is YYEEEE. The CDR3 spells CASSLSGNTYTQYL.